The 20 T cell receptor beta chains below come from one sample, sequenced in a study of shared clonotypes between healthy human individuals. TCRdb's copy holds only in-frame clones and misses some; the assay was immunoSEQ multiplex PCR. Here the sample spans approximately 530,000 clones, about 96% being singletons. Sequences were obtained from naive CD4+ T cells sorted from blood. The sample's subset: CD45RA+ positively selected. The receptors derive from a woman in her twenties or thirties in good health.

This clone was picked up one time. The chain recombines TRBV5-1 with TRBJ2-5; no definite D call. V was cut by 1 base and J by 3 bases, with 10 bases left in between. The length of the CDR3 is 14 residues. Germline V gene lookup returns CDR1 SGHRS and CDR2 YFSETQ. This CDR3 reads CASSLWASKETQYF. The CDR3, as DNA: TGCGCCAGCAGCTTGTGGGCCAGTAAAGAGACCCAGTACTTC.

Concerning this clone: Other DNA sequences within the sample encode an identical CDR3. CDR3 residues: CASTTGPYGYTF. The DNA of the CDR3 is TGTGCCAGCACGACAGGTCCCTATGGCTACACCTTC. The V gene is TRBV6-1, the J gene TRBJ1-2; possibly TRBD1 for D (6 bases). Germline-derived CDR1 and CDR2 are MNHNS and SASEGT. Trimming removed 7 bases at V and 4 bases at J, with 10 bases between. The CDR3 length is 12 residues.

The V and J genes are TRBV19 and TRBJ2-1, with D possibly being TRBD2 (5 bases). The CDR3 consists of 15 residues. The V and J ends lost 5 bases and 0 bases respectively, with 11 bases between them. Germline V CDR1 and CDR2: LNHDA, SQIVND (reference sequence). This CDR3 reads CASSAAVTSYNEQFF. The CDR3 coding sequence is TGTGCCAGTAGTGCAGCGGTTACCTCCTACAATGAGCAGTTCTTC.

The chain employs TRBV7-8 and TRBJ1-2; 7 nucleotides align to TRBD1. The germline gives CDR1 SGHVS, CDR2 FQNEAQ. V lost 5 bases to trimming and J lost 4 bases; unmatched junction nucleotides: 7. The CDR3 is 14 amino acids. The CDR3 is CASSPSRDSYGYTF. The CDR3 DNA reads as TGTGCCAGCAGCCCTAGCCGGGACAGCTATGGCTACACCTTC.

J is TRBJ2-7 and V is TRBV30, with TRBD1 matching 11 bases. Germline V gene lookup returns CDR1 GTSNPN and CDR2 SVGIG (reference sequence). This CDR3 has 12 residues. The CDR3 DNA is TGTGCTTCGGACAGGGGGCAGAGCGAGCAGTACTTC. Its protein is CASDRGQSEQYF.

The chain is built from TRBV27 and TRBJ1-5; no clear D gene. Trimming left V 5 bases short and J 3 bases short, with 11 bases between. The V gene's germline CDR1 is MNHEY and CDR2 SMNVEV (reference sequence). The CDR3 is made up of 14 amino acids. CDR3 protein: CASSPTVANQPQHF. The CDR3, as DNA: TGTGCCAGCAGTCCGACCGTTGCCAATCAGCCCCAGCATTTT.

This chain links TRBV2 with TRBJ2-2, with D possibly called TRBD1 or TRBD2 (5 bases each). This CDR3 region has 15 residues. Germline V gene sequence: CDR1 SNHLY, CDR2 FYNNEI. V dropped 3 bases and J dropped 4 bases, with 12 bases sitting between them. CDR3 protein: CASSDGEGRTGELFF. The CDR3 coding sequence is TGTGCCAGCAGTGATGGAGAGGGGCGCACCGGGGAGCTGTTTTTT.

The chain recombines TRBV15 with TRBJ1-4; D is perhaps TRBD1 (5 bases). Between the trimmed V and J ends, which lost 0 bases and 6 bases, there was a span of 14 bases. This CDR3 is built from 16 residues. CDR1 and CDR2 (germline): LNHNV, YYDKDF (reference sequence). This chain's CDR3 is CATSRELWGVDEKLFF. The CDR3 coding sequence is TGTGCCACCAGCAGAGAGTTATGGGGGGTCGATGAAAAACTGTTTTTT.

The chain links TRBV11-2 to TRBJ2-3; 9 bases fit TRBD2. This CDR3 region has 16 residues. With V trimmed by 3 bases and J by 0 bases, 4 bases remained unmatched. Looked up from germline, CDR1 is SGHAT and CDR2 is FQNNGV. CDR3 nucleotide sequence: TGTGCCAGCAGCTTCGGACTAGCGTCTAGCACAGATACGCAGTATTTT. This sequence encodes CASSFGLASSTDTQYF.

The rearrangement joins TRBV28 to TRBJ2-7; TRBD1 agrees at 8 bases. The CDR3 is 13 amino acids. CDR1 is MDHEN, CDR2 SYDVKM, per germline. The V and J ends lost 6 bases and 6 bases, in that order; junction bases with no gene match: 7. CDR3 loop: CASRGGQGREQYF. In DNA, the CDR3 is TGTGCCAGCAGGGGAGGACAGGGCCGCGAGCAGTACTTC.

The V call is TRBV2, the J call TRBJ1-2; D is perhaps TRBD1 (5 bases). The V and J ends lost 11 bases and 0 bases respectively, with 16 bases between them. There are 14 residues in the CDR3. The germline gives CDR1 SNHLY, CDR2 FYNNEI. For the CDR3, the DNA is TGTGCCCCCGGGGAGCAGGGCCCTAACTATGGCTACACCTTC. Its protein is CAPGEQGPNYGYTF.

As to this clone: This sample includes further DNA sequences coding for the same CDR3. The chain joins TRBV10-3 to TRBJ2-7; tentative D call: TRBD1 (6 bases). This CDR3 is 14 amino acids long. Germline lookup yields CDR1 ENHRY and CDR2 SYGVKD. Trimming shortened V by 5 bases and J by 0 bases, and 11 bases separated the two germline ends. The CDR3 bases are TGTGCCATCAGTCCAGGACAGAGCTCCTACGAGCAGTACTTC. It encodes CAISPGQSSYEQYF.

This chain joins TRBV9 and TRBJ2-3; TRBD2 matches at 8 bases. The CDR3 totals 15 residues. Germline CDR1 is SGDLS and CDR2 is YYNGEE. Unmatched junction bases numbered 8, after V lost 3 bases and J lost 5 bases. CDR3 residues: CASSGGVAGLDTQYF. CDR3 coding DNA: TGTGCCAGCAGCGGCGGGGTAGCGGGGTTAGATACGCAGTATTTT.

The V and J genes are TRBV27 and TRBJ1-5, with D unclear. The CDR3 consists of 13 residues. In germline, CDR1 is MNHEY, CDR2 SMNVEV (reference sequence). Trimming stripped 6 bases from V and 4 bases from J, with 10 bases between. CDR3 DNA: TGTGCCAGCAGCGGTTTCGCAAATCAGCCCCAGCATTTT. It is translated as CASSGFANQPQHF.

This clone was detected only a few times. The chain carries TRBV19 and TRBJ1-2; D remains unclear. The CDR3 totals 13 residues. In germline, CDR1 is LNHDA, CDR2 SQIVND (reference sequence). Deletions cut 4 bases from V and 2 bases from J, with 8 bases between. The CDR3 spells CASSNPVNYGYTF. The CDR3 DNA reads TGTGCCAGTAGTAACCCAGTAAACTATGGCTACACCTTC. The full variable domain, completed using reference TRBV19 and TRBJ1-2, is DGGITQSPKYLFRKEGQNVTLSCEQNLNHDAMYWYRQDPGQGLRLIYYSQIVNDFQKGDIAEGYSVSREKKESFPLTVTSAQKNPTAFYLCASSNPVNYGYTFGSGTRLTVV.

This clone was found once. V is TRBV2 and J is TRBJ2-1; 7 bases map to TRBD2. The CDR3 loop spans 13 amino acids. J lost 7 bases, V lost 7 bases, and 7 bases had no gene match. Germline assignment: CDR1 SNHLY and CDR2 FYNNEI. In DNA form, the CDR3 reads TGTGCCAGCAACAGCTGGGAGGGGAATGAGCAGTTCTTC. Translated: CASNSWEGNEQFF.

The gene calls are TRBV29-1 and TRBJ1-2; 8 bases are a match to TRBD1. CDR1 is SQVTM, CDR2 ANQGSEA, per germline. The CDR3 has 11 amino acids. V shed 7 bases and J 6 bases; nucleotides not matched to a gene: 4. CDR3 sequence (DNA): TGCAGCGCTGGACAGGGTGATGGCTACACCTTC. Translation gives CSAGQGDGYTF.

V gene TRBV10-1 combines with J gene TRBJ1-5; D unclear. The germline V and J ends were trimmed by 3 bases and 3 bases, with 6 bases remaining between them. Germline CDR1 is WNHNN and CDR2 is SYGVQD (reference sequence). This CDR3 spans 13 amino acids. The chain's CDR3 is CASSEDLNQPQHF. The CDR3 region has the DNA TGCGCCAGCAGTGAAGACCTCAATCAGCCCCAGCATTTT.

This clone has only one observation. V usage is TRBV10-3 and J usage is TRBJ2-3; D is ambiguous. CDR3 length: 15 amino acids. Trimming stripped 3 bases from V and 0 bases from J, with 10 bases between. In germline, CDR1 is ENHRY, CDR2 SYGVKD. The CDR3 here is CAISDDVKSTDTQYF. CDR3 nucleotide sequence: TGTGCCATCAGTGATGACGTGAAGAGCACAGATACGCAGTATTTT.

The chain uses TRBV30 and TRBJ1-5; 7 bases match TRBD1. CDR3 size: 16 residues. The V gene's germline CDR1 is GTSNPN and CDR2 SVGIG (reference sequence). V lost 2 bases to trimming and J lost 0 bases; unmatched junction nucleotides: 7. The CDR3 DNA reads TGTGCCTGGAGTAGGGGGACAGCAGATAGCAATCAGCCCCAGCATTTT. Its protein product is CAWSRGTADSNQPQHF.